Listed below are T cell receptor beta chains from one sample, sequenced in a study of blood T cell repertoires in COVID-19. Only in-frame clones appear in the TCRdb table, and some are missing; sequencing was by immunoSEQ multiplex PCR. The sample has about 210,000 clones; approximately 78% are singletons. The material sequenced was peripheral blood. These receptors all stem from a woman aged 40 to 55 with acute or convalescent COVID-19. The CDR3 runs from the conserved cysteine through the conserved F or W. Some rows mark clone size as missing; the rest say once, few, many or name a class of expanded clone.

j_call clone_size v_call cdr3_aa
TRBJ1-2 NA TRBV5-8 CASSRRGQGFSYGYTF
TRBJ1-4 NA TRBV5-8 CASSLVQGWANEKLFF
TRBJ2-3 NA TRBV9 CASSDAPAASFITDTQYF
TRBJ1-5 NA TRBV6-6 CASSFLDQPQHF
TRBJ2-7 NA TRBV10-2 CASSESVARHEQYF
TRBJ2-1 NA TRBV3-1/TRBV3-2 CASGFRSGGLYNEQFF
TRBJ2-1 NA TRBV5-1 CASSLVKPAGDNEQFF
TRBJ1-1 NA TRBV6-5 CASSYSVANTEAFF
TRBJ1-2 NA TRBV2 CASRGDSIFYGYTF
TRBJ2-2 NA TRBV6-5 CASSSIAGAGGELFF
TRBJ1-1 NA TRBV9 CASSVGGRVGTEAFF
TRBJ1-2 NA TRBV2 CASSDDREAFLAF
TRBJ1-2 NA TRBV5-1 CASSLGQGQGGYTF
TRBJ1-4 NA TRBV5-8 CASPSGARAGEKLFF
TRBJ2-7 few TRBV6-2/TRBV6-3 CASSWRADEQYF
TRBJ2-5 NA TRBV5-8 CASSLAGFGKTQYF
TRBJ2-7 NA TRBV12-5 CASGLNIITSSYEQYF
TRBJ2-1 NA TRBV24-1 CATSAPPGNEQFF
TRBJ2-3 NA TRBV24-1 CATSDLQGLDTQYF
TRBJ2-7 NA TRBV4-1 CASSQGPGGSYEQYF
TRBJ1-1 once TRBV19 CASAGQGAKNTEAFF
TRBJ2-3 NA TRBV25-1 CASSEYGRGAADTQYF
TRBJ2-2 NA TRBV2 CASSDRATGELFF
TRBJ2-6 NA TRBV7-2 CASSSTSANVLTF
TRBJ2-1 NA TRBV7-3 CASSFSQGVEQFF
TRBJ2-2 NA TRBV7-9 CASSPGRWGRTTAGELFF
TRBJ1-2 NA TRBV6-2/TRBV6-3 CASSRTGLYGYTF
TRBJ2-5 NA TRBV5-1 CASSLGTAQETQYF
TRBJ2-5 few TRBV24-1 CATSPAGGTGDETQYF